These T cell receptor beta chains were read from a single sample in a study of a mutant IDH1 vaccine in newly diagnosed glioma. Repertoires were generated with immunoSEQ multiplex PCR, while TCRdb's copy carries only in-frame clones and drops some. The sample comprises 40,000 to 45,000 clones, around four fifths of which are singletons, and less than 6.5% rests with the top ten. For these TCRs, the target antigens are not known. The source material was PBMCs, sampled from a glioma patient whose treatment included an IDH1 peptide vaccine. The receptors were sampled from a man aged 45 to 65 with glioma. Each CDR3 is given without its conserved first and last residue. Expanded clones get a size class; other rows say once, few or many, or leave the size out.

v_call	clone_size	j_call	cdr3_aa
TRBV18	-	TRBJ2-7	ASSPPGQGPEQY
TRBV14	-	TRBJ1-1	ASSQARLGKAF
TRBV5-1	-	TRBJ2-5	ASSAGQLEAQY
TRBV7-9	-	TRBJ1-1	ASSLLGGNTEAF
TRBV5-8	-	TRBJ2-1	ASSLASVGRGLRNEQF
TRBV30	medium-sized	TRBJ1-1	AWSVPVGTAF
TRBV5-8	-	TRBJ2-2	ASRVSPGTGELF
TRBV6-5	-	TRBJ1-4	ASRDRGEKLF
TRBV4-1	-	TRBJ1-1	ASSGGGGTEAF
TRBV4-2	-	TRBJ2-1	ASSQEPRRDPYNEQF
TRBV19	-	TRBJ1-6	ASSIEIGQPNSPLH
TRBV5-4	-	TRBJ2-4	ASSLPGAENIQY
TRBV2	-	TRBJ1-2	ASSERYDYGYT
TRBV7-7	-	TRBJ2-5	ASSRYPGQGFETQY
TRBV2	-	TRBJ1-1	ASSEGWGAEAF
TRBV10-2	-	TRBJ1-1	ASRGNRIRPSEEAF
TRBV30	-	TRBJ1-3	AWSPGDPGNTIY
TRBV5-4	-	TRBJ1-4	ASSLPGTGDEKLF
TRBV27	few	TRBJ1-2	ASSRTSNYGYT
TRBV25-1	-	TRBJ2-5	ASSGLAGNQETQY
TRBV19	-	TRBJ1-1	ASTIPSGTENTEAF
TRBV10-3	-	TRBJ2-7	AISDTPAYEQY
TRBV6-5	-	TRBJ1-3	ASRAHSGNTIY
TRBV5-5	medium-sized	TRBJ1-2	ASSLAGSFGYT
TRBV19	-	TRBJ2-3	ASSPIMTSGGPLMY
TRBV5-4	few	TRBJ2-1	ASSLNGGSYNEQF
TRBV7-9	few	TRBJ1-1	ASSTTDWNEAF
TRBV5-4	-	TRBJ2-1	ASSLATAAYNEQF
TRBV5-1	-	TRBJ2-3	ASSYDSSSTDTQY
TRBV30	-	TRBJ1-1	AWSPVLMNTEAF
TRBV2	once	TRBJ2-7	ASSFDSRGYEQY
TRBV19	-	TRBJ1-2	ASSTDRGFYGYT
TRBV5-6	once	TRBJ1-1	ASSGDQIKAF
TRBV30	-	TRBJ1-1	AWDRNTEAF
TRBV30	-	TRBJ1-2	AWSSDYGLYT
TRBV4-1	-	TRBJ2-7	ASSKLGSSYEQY
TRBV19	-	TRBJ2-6	ASSISGASGANVLT
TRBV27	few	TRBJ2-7	ASSIMRQGSSEQY
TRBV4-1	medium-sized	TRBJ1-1	ASSVRDRGGTEAF
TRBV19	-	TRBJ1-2	ASNPGKIYGYT
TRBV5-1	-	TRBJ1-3	ASSLQGISGNTIY
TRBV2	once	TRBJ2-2	ASSEEPRGELF
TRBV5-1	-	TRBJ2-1	ASSLGMTFGNEQF
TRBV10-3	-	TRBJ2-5	AISGRDQETQY
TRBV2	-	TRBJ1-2	ASRVYRSPDYGYT
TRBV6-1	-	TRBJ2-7	ASNTFLSYEQY
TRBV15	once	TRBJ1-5	ATSRSGMVRNQPQH
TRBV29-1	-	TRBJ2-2	SVGANTGELF
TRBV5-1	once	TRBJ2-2	ASSLRIPNTGELF
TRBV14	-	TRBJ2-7	ASSQAGGASYEQY
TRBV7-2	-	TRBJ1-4	ASSIMGQTNEKLF
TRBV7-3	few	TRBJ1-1	ASSLSEQGQAF
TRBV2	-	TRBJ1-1	ASSEQRANTEAF
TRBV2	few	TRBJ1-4	ASSAPWGREKLF
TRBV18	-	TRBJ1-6	ASSPTGGNSPLH
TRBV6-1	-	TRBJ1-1	ASTLGQGTEAF
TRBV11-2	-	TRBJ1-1	ASSFLSRTGAAQAF
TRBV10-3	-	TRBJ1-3	ASRAGTSGNTIY
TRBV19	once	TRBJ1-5	ASSPGLGMGNQPQH
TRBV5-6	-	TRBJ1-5	ASSRRGAINQPQH